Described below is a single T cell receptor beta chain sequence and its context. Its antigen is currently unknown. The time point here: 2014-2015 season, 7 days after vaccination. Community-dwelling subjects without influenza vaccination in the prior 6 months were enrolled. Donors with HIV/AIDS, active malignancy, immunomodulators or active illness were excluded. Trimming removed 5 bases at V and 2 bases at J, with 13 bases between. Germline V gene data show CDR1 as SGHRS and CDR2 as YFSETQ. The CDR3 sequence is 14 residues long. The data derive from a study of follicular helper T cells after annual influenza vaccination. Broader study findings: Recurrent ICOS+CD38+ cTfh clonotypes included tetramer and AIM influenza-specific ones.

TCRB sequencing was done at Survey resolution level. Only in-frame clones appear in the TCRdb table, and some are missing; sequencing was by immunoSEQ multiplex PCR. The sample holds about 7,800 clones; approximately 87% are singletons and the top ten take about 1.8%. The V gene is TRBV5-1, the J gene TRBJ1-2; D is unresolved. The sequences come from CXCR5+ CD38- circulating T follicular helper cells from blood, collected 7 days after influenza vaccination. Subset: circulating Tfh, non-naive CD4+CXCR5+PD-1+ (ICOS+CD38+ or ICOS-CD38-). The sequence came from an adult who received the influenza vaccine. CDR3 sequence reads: CASRDGGFNYGYTF. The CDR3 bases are TGCGCCAGCAGAGATGGAGGGTTCAACTATGGCTACACCTTC.